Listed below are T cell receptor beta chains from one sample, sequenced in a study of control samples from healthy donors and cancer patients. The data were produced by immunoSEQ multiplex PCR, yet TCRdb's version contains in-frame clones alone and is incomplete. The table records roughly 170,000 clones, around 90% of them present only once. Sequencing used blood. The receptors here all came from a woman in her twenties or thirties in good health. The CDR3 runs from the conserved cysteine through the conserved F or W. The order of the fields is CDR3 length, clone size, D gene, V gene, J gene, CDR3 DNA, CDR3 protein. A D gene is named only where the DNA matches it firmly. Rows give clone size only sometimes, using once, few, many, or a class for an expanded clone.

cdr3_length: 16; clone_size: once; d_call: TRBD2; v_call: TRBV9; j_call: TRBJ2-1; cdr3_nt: TGTGCCAGCAGCGTCTTTTCGGGAGGCGCGTACAATGAGCAGTTCTTC; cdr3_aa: CASSVFSGGAYNEQFF
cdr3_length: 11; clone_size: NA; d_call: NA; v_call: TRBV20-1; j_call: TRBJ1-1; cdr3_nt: TGCAGTGCTAATACCCATACTGAAGCTTTCTTT; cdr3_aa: CSANTHTEAFF
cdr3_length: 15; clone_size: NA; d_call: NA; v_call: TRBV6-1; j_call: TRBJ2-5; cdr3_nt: TGTGCCAGCAGTGAGGGACAAGGCGTAAGAGAGACCCAGTACTTC; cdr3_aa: CASSEGQGVRETQYF
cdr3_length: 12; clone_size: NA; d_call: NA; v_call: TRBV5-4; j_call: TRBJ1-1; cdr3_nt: TGTGCCAGCAGCGAACACAACACTGAAGCTTTCTTT; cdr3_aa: CASSEHNTEAFF
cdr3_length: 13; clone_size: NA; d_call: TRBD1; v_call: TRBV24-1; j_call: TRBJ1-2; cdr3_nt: TGTGCCACCAGTGTCGGGACAGCCTATGGCTACACCTTC; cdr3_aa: CATSVGTAYGYTF
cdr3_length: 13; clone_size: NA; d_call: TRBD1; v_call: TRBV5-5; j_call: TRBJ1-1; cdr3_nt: TGTGCCAGCAGCCGGGGGACAGGGCCTGAAGCTTTCTTT; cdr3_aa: CASSRGTGPEAFF
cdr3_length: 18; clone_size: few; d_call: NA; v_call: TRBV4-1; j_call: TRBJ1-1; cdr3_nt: TGCGCCAGCAGCCAAGGTGACCCCCCGCGGGCCCAGAACACTGAAGCTTTCTTT; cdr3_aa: CASSQGDPPRAQNTEAFF
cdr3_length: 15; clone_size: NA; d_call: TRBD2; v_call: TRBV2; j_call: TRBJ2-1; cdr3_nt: TGTGCCAGCATAGAGGGACTAGCGGGAATAAATGAGCAGTTCTTC; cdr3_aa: CASIEGLAGINEQFF
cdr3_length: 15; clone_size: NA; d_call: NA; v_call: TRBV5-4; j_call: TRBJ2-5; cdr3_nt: TGTGCCAGCAGCTTTCAACGGGGGCGCCAAGAGACCCAGTACTTC; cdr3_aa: CASSFQRGRQETQYF
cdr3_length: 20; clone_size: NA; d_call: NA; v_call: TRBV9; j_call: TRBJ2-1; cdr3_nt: TGTGCCAGCAGCGGTGGGGGGGCTTTCGAATTTAAGAGCTCCTACAATGAGCAGTTCTTC; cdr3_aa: CASSGGGAFEFKSSYNEQFF